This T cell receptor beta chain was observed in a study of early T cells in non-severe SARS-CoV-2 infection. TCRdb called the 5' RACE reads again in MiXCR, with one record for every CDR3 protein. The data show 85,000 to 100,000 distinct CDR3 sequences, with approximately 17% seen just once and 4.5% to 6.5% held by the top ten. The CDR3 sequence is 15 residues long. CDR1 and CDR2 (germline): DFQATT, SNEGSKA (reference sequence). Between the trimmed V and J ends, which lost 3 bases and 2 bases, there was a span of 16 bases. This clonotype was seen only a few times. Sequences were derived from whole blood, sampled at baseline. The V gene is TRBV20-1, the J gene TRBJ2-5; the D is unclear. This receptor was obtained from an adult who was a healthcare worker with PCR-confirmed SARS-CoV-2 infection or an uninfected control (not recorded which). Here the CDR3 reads CSASREDRTQETQYF. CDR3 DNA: TGCAGTGCTAGTAGAGAGGACCGAACTCAAGAGACCCAGTACTTC.